The subject of this entry is one T cell receptor (beta chain). The target antigen is unknown. This sample was taken from a study of T cell responses to AZD1222 COVID-19 vaccine. Whole-study findings and limits: Unmutated variant regions are reportedly targeted by nearly half of spike-specific TCRs. The sample set comprised mostly white British donors with more females, and clonal diversity was possibly underestimated.

Using immunoSEQ multiplex PCR, the repertoire was profiled, and TCRdb retains in-frame clones only, with some absent. The table records some 180,000 clones, roughly 92% of them present only once. This CDR3 contains 14 residues. In germline, CDR1 is SGHDT, CDR2 YYEEEE. The ends lost 0 bases at V and 4 bases at J; junction bases unmatched: 3. The TCR sequence derives from an adult in good health. This material consisted of peripheral blood, taken on day 0 of AZD1222 vaccination. The genes are TRBV5-6 and TRBJ1-2, with 7 positions matching TRBD1. CDR3 in DNA: TGTGCCAGCAGCTTGGACAGGGGACCCTATGGCTACACCTTC. Amino acid sequence: CASSLDRGPYGYTF.